The 12 T cell receptor beta chains below were found in one sample sequenced in a study of identical twins. MiXCR, run by TCRdb on the 5' RACE reads, gives a single entry per CDR3 protein. The table has 1.5 million to 2 million distinct CDR3 sequences, roughly 35% seen once. Sample: cord blood. These receptors were taken from a newborn girl in good health.

This clonotype was found a few times. V usage is TRBV4-1 and J usage is TRBJ2-7, with a weak D call TRBD1 (5 bases). The V gene lost 0 bases and the J gene lost 4 bases, with 13 bases spanning the gap. CDR3 length: 15 amino acids. CDR1 and CDR2 from the germline V gene are MGHRA and YSYEKL. CDR3 coding DNA: TGCGCCAGCAGCCAAGATCGGCAGGGTTTTTACGAGCAGTACTTC. It yields the protein CASSQDRQGFYEQYF.

This clonotype was seen a few times. The V call is TRBV7-2, the J call TRBJ2-7; 13 nucleotides agree with TRBD2. The CDR3 consists of 15 residues. V lost 5 bases to trimming and J lost 6 bases; unmatched junction nucleotides: 7. CDR1 is SGHTA and CDR2 is FQGNSA in the germline V gene. The DNA for the CDR3 is TGTGCCAGCAGCCGGACTAGCGGGAGTATGTGCGAGCAGTACTTC. It encodes CASSRTSGSMCEQYF. Drawing the rest from reference TRBV7-2 and TRBJ2-7, the complete variable domain is GAGVSQSPSNKVTEKGKDVELRCDPISGHTALYWYRQSLGQGLEFLIYFQGNSAPDKSGLPSDRFSAERTGGSVSTLTIQRTQQEDSAVYLCASSRTSGSMCEQYFGPGTRLTVT.

This clonotype was recorded a few times. The chain couples TRBV29-1 to TRBJ2-5, with 7 bases matching TRBD2. This CDR3 is built from 12 residues. Germline values: CDR1 SQVTM, CDR2 ANQGSEA. The V gene end was trimmed by 5 bases and the J gene end by 11 bases; junction bases not matched to a gene: 11. The CDR3 here is CSVRAGVNEQYF. The CDR3 DNA reads as TGCAGCGTTCGGGCGGGAGTTAATGAGCAGTACTTC.

Concerning this clonotype: This may arise from a read error, as a much more abundant clone is one base away. The rearrangement joins TRBV28 to TRBJ2-7, with 9 bases matching TRBD1. Germline V gives CDR1 MDHEN, CDR2 SYDVKM. There are 18 residues in the CDR3. CDR3 nucleotides: TGTGCCAGCAGGACACCGGGACAGGGAGCTTTTAGGGCCTACGAGCTGTACTTC. Protein product: CASRTPGQGAFRAYELYF. Full variable domain (rest looked up from reference TRBV28 and TRBJ2-7): DVKVTQSSRYLVKRTGEKVFLECVQDMDHENMFWYRQDPGLGLRLIYFSYDVKMKEKGDIPEGYSVSREKKERFSLILESASTNQTSMYLCASRTPGQGAFRAYELYFGPGTRLTVT.

CDR3 region: CASSPLGAETQYF. CDR3 coding DNA: TGCGCCAGCAGCCCGCTGGGGGCAGAGACCCAGTACTTC. The V and J genes are TRBV5-1 and TRBJ2-5; possibly TRBD1 for D (6 bases). V shed 4 bases and J shed 4 bases, with 11 bases lying between them. Looked up from germline, CDR1 is SGHRS and CDR2 is YFSETQ. There are 13 residues in the CDR3.

This chain joins TRBV2 and TRBJ2-7; D might be TRBD1 or TRBD2, each matching 6 bases. The CDR3 contains 13 residues. From germline, CDR1 is SNHLY and CDR2 FYNNEI. V lost 11 bases and J 7 bases, leaving 21 bases between the germline ends. The CDR3 nucleotides are TGTGCCGGAACCTGGGAGGTAACAGGGGAGCAGTACTTC. As protein: CAGTWEVTGEQYF.

The chain carries TRBV28 and TRBJ1-1, with a tentative D call TRBD1 (5 bases). CDR1 and CDR2 from the germline V gene are MDHEN and SYDVKM. The CDR3 runs to 15 residues. Trimming cost V 4 bases and J 6 bases, with 18 bases left between them. The CDR3 is CASSWGLGVKAEAFF. CDR3 sequence (DNA): TGTGCCAGCAGTTGGGGACTCGGGGTTAAGGCTGAAGCTTTCTTT.

The V gene is TRBV7-9, the J gene TRBJ1-6; 10 bases align to TRBD1. V shed 5 bases, J shed 6 bases, and the junction held 7 bases outside the gene matches. This CDR3 has 16 amino acids. Germline V gene data show CDR1 as SEHNR and CDR2 as FQNEAQ (reference sequence). CDR3 bases: TGTGCCAGCAGCCCCAGACGGACAGGGGGTAATTCACCCCTCCACTTT. Amino acid sequence: CASSPRRTGGNSPLHF. Based on the CDR3 plus reference TRBV7-9 and TRBJ1-6, the full variable domain is DTGVSQNPRHKITKRGQNVTFRCDPISEHNRLYWYRQTLGQGPEFLTYFQNEAQLEKSRLLSDRFSAERPKGSFSTLEIQRTEQGDSAMYLCASSPRRTGGNSPLHFGNGTRLTVT.

There are a few counts of this clonotype. The CDR3 protein is CASSYPGRGRTNEKLFF. CDR3 coding DNA: TGTGCCAGCAGTTACCCTGGCAGGGGGCGAACTAATGAAAAACTGTTTTTT. V gene TRBV6-6 combines with J gene TRBJ1-4; 8 nucleotides line up with TRBD1. Germline loops: CDR1 MNHNY, CDR2 SVGAGI (reference sequence). This CDR3 contains 17 residues. Losses at the gene ends were 2 bases for V and 1 base for J; bases not matched to a gene: 6.

This rearrangement joins TRBV5-1 to TRBJ2-6, with D tentatively TRBD1 (6 bases). V was clipped by 4 bases and J by 2 bases, with 13 bases between them. The germline V gene encodes CDR1 SGHRS and CDR2 YFSETQ. The CDR3 covers 16 residues. The CDR3 loop reads CASSIIQGAGANVLTF. The CDR3 coding sequence is TGCGCCAGCAGCATAATACAGGGAGCTGGGGCCAACGTCCTGACTTTC.

The V and J genes are TRBV5-1 and TRBJ1-2; 8 nucleotides align to TRBD1. This CDR3 region has 14 residues. CDR1 is SGHRS and CDR2 is YFSETQ in the germline V gene. Losses at the gene ends were 3 bases for V and 6 bases for J; bases not matched to a gene: 7. As DNA, the CDR3 is TGCGCCAGCAGCTCCAACAGGGGGAGTGATGGCTACACCTTC. Translation gives CASSSNRGSDGYTF.

The CDR3 sequence: CASSFTWGTSGDQETQYF. The CDR3 DNA sequence: TGTGCCAGCAGTTTCACCTGGGGGACTAGCGGGGATCAAGAGACCCAGTACTTC. This sequence joins TRBV28 and TRBJ2-5; 13 nucleotides line up with TRBD2. The V segment lost 3 bases and the J segment 2 bases; nucleotides outside the gene matches: 9. CDR1 is MDHEN, CDR2 SYDVKM, per germline. There are 18 residues in the CDR3.